The 15 T cell receptor gamma chains listed next were all sequenced from one sample in a study of Vδ1+ human thymocytes. Study outcomes and limitations: Thymic TRG and TRD repertoires appeared highly polyclonal, with Gaussian CDR3 length distributions.

These receptors lack a known antigen. RNA was extracted from the cells and then reverse transcribed. Multiplex PCR used pooled V-gene forward primers and a constant-region reverse primer to amplify CDR3s. TCRdb reprocessed the multiplex PCR reads using CATT. The data hold more than 35,000 gamma-chain clones, with 20% observed a single time. The specimen was Vdelta1+ gamma-delta thymocytes from the thymus. Subset meaning: FACS-sorted CD3+ TCRalphabeta- TCRVdelta1+ TCRVdelta2- thymocytes. All receptors come from a girl under two years old who had congenital heart surgery.

This clone was counted only a few times. A much larger clonotype is one base distant, so this may be a read error. The V call is TRGV2, the J call TRGJ1 or TRGJ2. The J segment lost 10 bases and the V segment lost 0 bases, leaving 3 bases of the junction unmatched. Germline CDR1 EGSNGY, CDR2 YDSYNSKV. This CDR3 is 11 amino acids long. The CDR3: CATWDGKKKLF. The CDR3 DNA reads TGTGCCACCTGGGACGGGAAAAAGAAACTCTTT.

The J gene is TRGJ1 or TRGJ2, the V gene TRGV4. This CDR3 region has 13 residues. Germline assignment: CDR1 EGSTGY and CDR2 YDSYTSSV. After removal of 5 bases from V and 1 base from J, the junction contained 5 bases not matched to a gene. The chain's CDR3 is CATWGGNYYKKLF. The CDR3 DNA reads TGTGCCACCTGGGGGGGAAATTATTATAAGAAACTCTTT.

This chain joins TRGV4 and TRGJ1 or TRGJ2. The CDR3 contains 14 residues. Germline-derived CDR1 and CDR2 are EGSTGY and YDSYTSSV. V dropped 0 bases and J dropped 5; count of bases not matched to a gene: 7. For the CDR3, the DNA is TGTGCCACCTGGGATGGGTGGTACCATTATAAGAAACTCTTT. Protein: CATWDGWYHYKKLF.

In its sample, this clone is medium-sized. At the DNA level, this CDR3 is encoded by other sequences in the same sample as well. The chain carries TRGV8 and TRGJ1 or TRGJ2. J gave up 5 bases and V 2 bases, and 0 bases lay outside the gene matches. CDR1 VENAVY and CDR2 YDSYNSRV come from the germline V gene. This CDR3 has 11 amino acids. The CDR3 loop is CATWDNYKKLF. The CDR3 DNA reads TGTGCCACCTGGGATAATTATAAGAAACTCTTT.

The gene calls are TRGV3 and TRGJP1. Trimming took 2 bases from V and 2 from J; bases not matched to a gene: 5. This CDR3 has 15 amino acids. Germline values: CDR1 VTNTFY, CDR2 YDVSTARD (reference sequence). CDR3 sequence (DNA): TGTGCCACCTGGGACACTCCGACCACTGGTTGGTTCAAGATATTT. As protein: CATWDTPTTGWFKIF.

This clone has just a few counts. Just one base apart from a much larger clone, this may be a read error. V and J are TRGV3 and TRGJ1 or TRGJ2. CDR1 VTNTFY and CDR2 YDVSTARD come from the germline V gene (reference sequence). This CDR3 is 10 amino acids long. CDR3 sequence reads: CATWDGKKLF. The CDR3, as DNA: TGTGCCACCTGGGACGGTAAGAAGCTCTTT.

As concerns this clone: This CDR3 is also generated by other DNA sequences in the sample. The chain employs TRGV2 and TRGJP2. V lost 0 bases and J lost 2; bases outside the gene matches: 6. CDR3 length: 16 residues. Germline CDR1 EGSNGY, CDR2 YDSYNSKV. CDR3 sequence reads: CATWDGLGSSDWIKTF. The CDR3 DNA reads TGTGCCACCTGGGACGGGCTGGGGAGTAGTGATTGGATCAAGACGTTT.

A remark on this clone: The same CDR3 is also encoded by other DNA sequences in this sample. The rearrangement joins TRGV2 to TRGJP2. The V gene's germline CDR1 is EGSNGY and CDR2 YDSYNSKV. Trimming took 2 bases from V and 3 from J; bases not matched to a gene: 3. The CDR3 is 14 amino acids. The CDR3 protein is CATWDDRSDWIKTF. The CDR3 DNA follows: TGTGCCACCTGGGACGACCGTAGTGATTGGATCAAGACGTTT.

The chain employs TRGV9 and TRGJP2. In germline, CDR1 is GITISATS, CDR2 ISYDGTV (reference sequence). V gave up 2 bases and J gave up 1 base; unmatched junction bases: 7. CDR3 length equals 16 residues. Here the CDR3 DNA reads TGTGCCTTGTGGGAGGAAACCCCTAGTAGTGATTGGATCAAGACGTTT. This gives the protein CALWEETPSSDWIKTF.

A remark on this clone: Other DNA sequences in the sample encode the same CDR3. The V call is TRGV2, the J call TRGJP2. This CDR3 comprises 14 residues. CDR1 is EGSNGY, CDR2 YDSYNSKV, per germline. V gave up 0 bases and J gave up 7 bases; unmatched junction bases: 5. The CDR3 DNA is TGTGCCACCTGGGACGGGCCCTCTGATTGGATCAAGACGTTT. It yields the protein CATWDGPSDWIKTF.

This clone appeared a few times. The rearrangement joins TRGV2 to TRGJP2. The germline gives CDR1 EGSNGY, CDR2 YDSYNSKV. V gave up 0 bases and J gave up 3 bases; unmatched junction bases: 7. The CDR3 is made up of 16 amino acids. The CDR3 bases are TGTGCCACCTGGGACGGGCCTAATGGTAGTGATTGGATCAAGACGTTT. Residues: CATWDGPNGSDWIKTF.

This chain joins TRGV8 and TRGJP1. The CDR3 spans 14 residues. In germline, CDR1 is VENAVY, CDR2 YDSYNSRV. V gave up 3 bases and J gave up 0 bases; unmatched junction bases: 1. The DNA of the CDR3 is TGTGCCACCTGGGATCATACCACTGGTTGGTTCAAGATATTT. Its protein product is CATWDHTTGWFKIF.

The gene calls are TRGV4 and TRGJ1 or TRGJ2. CDR1 EGSTGY and CDR2 YDSYTSSV come from the germline V gene. Trimming took 6 bases from V and 8 from J; bases not matched to a gene: 4. The CDR3 totals 10 residues. CDR3: CATWLNKKLF. CDR3 nucleotide sequence: TGTGCCACCTGGTTAAATAAGAAACTCTTT.

The V gene is TRGV4, the J gene TRGJP2. V shed 0 bases and J 3 bases; nucleotides not matched to a gene: 7. Per germline, CDR1 EGSTGY and CDR2 YDSYTSSV. CDR3 length equals 16 residues. The CDR3 sequence: CATWDGASGSDWIKTF. CDR3 sequence (DNA): TGTGCCACCTGGGATGGGGCATCCGGTAGTGATTGGATCAAGACGTTT.

Only a few counts were recorded for this clone. The V and J genes are TRGV4 and TRGJ1 or TRGJ2. Trimming took 0 bases from V and 8 from J; bases not matched to a gene: 7. Germline values: CDR1 EGSTGY, CDR2 YDSYTSSV. CDR3 length: 13 residues. CDR3 nucleotides: TGTGCCACCTGGGATGGGCCCTTGAATAAGAAACTCTTT. Its protein product is CATWDGPLNKKLF.